This TCR beta chain came from a study of T cell responses to AZD1222 COVID-19 vaccine. Study results and caveats: The CD4 TCRs associated with vaccination extended across spike and predominated at 160-218 and 743-854. Two doses of AZD1222 preceded a rise in Spike-specific TCR breadth and depth. Donors in the cohort were predominantly white British and more often female, and clonal diversity was possibly underestimated. Targets within unmutated variant regions were reportedly found for nearly half of spike-specific TCRs.

The data were produced by immunoSEQ multiplex PCR, yet TCRdb's version contains in-frame clones alone and is incomplete. The sample lists 150,000 or so clones, 85% to 90% occurring once. About this clone itself: Its target is not known.

This material consisted of peripheral blood, taken 28 days after the second dose of the MenACWY control vaccine. This sequence originates from an adult who received the MenACWY meningococcal vaccine as a control.

The CDR3 DNA reads as TGTGCCAGCAGTTTGGCCGGTAGTGGAAACACCATATATTTT. Protein product: CASSLAGSGNTIYF. V usage is TRBV27 and J usage is TRBJ1-3; no clear D. V lost 3 bases and J 3 bases, leaving 9 bases between the germline ends. The CDR3 length is 14 residues. The germline CDR1 and CDR2 sequences are MNHEY and SMNVEV (reference sequence).